This entry concerns a single T cell receptor (beta chain). The data belong to a study of CD8 T cells in Susac syndrome. The RNA, about 0.45 to 1 ug, was put through reverse transcription using random hexamers. TCRdb fed the immunoSEQ multiplex PCR reads into MiXCR, producing one record per CDR3 protein. The sample contains approximately 200,000 distinct CDR3 sequences, 85% to 95% of which appear only once. The germline V gene has CDR1 LGHDT and CDR2 YNNKEL (reference sequence). The CDR3 runs to 13 residues. Trimming shortened V by 7 bases and J by 6 bases, and 15 bases separated the two germline ends.

The TCR originated in a human donor with multiple sclerosis. The specimen was CD4+ T cells from PBMCs. The rearrangement links TRBV3-1 to TRBJ1-2, with a possible D match to TRBD1 (5 bases). The CDR3: CASNDRPGHGYTF. The CDR3 DNA sequence: TGTGCCAGCAACGATAGACCGGGGCATGGCTACACCTTC.